The rows below give T cell receptor beta chains drawn from one sample of a study of T cells in Graves' hyperthyroidism and ophthalmopathy. MiXCR was run by TCRdb on the multiplex PCR reads, yielding one entry per CDR3 protein. The data contain around 490,000 distinct CDR3 sequences, 15% to 20% of them singletons. Specimen: blood. The receptors here all came from a man aged 40-50 years with Graves' ophthalmopathy. CDR3s include the opening cysteine and the closing phenylalanine or tryptophan. A D gene is named only where the DNA matches it firmly. Expanded clones get a size class; other rows say once, few or many, or leave the size out.

>many|TRBV7-2|-|TRBJ2-7|12
CASSWLGYEQYF
TGTGCCAGCAGCTGGTTAGGGTACGAGCAGTACTTC
>-|TRBV7-2|-|TRBJ1-3|15
CASSLGRSSGNTIYF
TGTGCCAGCAGCCTGGGACGCTCCTCTGGAAACACCATATATTTT
>-|TRBV12-3/TRBV12-4|TRBD1|TRBJ1-4|19
CASSHPRGQGDPTNEKLFF
TGTGCCAGCAGTCACCCTCGGGGACAGGGGGACCCAACTAATGAAAAACTGTTTTTT
>many|TRBV18|-|TRBJ1-1|15
CASSPPGLRGTEAFF
TGTGCCAGCTCACCACCGGGGCTACGGGGCACTGAAGCTTTCTTT
>-|TRBV29-1|-|TRBJ2-4|11
CTVYEGNIQYF
TGCACCGTATACGAGGGCAACATTCAGTACTTC
>-|TRBV7-2|-|TRBJ1-2|13
CASSLSGTVGYTF
TGTGCCAGCAGCTTATCCGGGACGGTCGGCTACACCTTC
>many|TRBV11-2|-|TRBJ2-3|15
CASSLVQVYEDTQYF
TGTGCCAGCAGCTTAGTCCAGGTTTACGAAGATACGCAGTATTTT
>many|TRBV6-1|-|TRBJ2-7|13
CASSDSGAHEQYF
TGTGCCAGCAGTGACTCAGGGGCTCACGAGCAGTACTTC
>many|TRBV18|-|TRBJ2-3|16
CASSPPNGGGTDTQYF
TGTGCCAGCTCACCACCGAACGGAGGGGGAACAGATACGCAGTATTTT
>-|TRBV9|-|TRBJ2-3|14
CASSGPSQGDTQYF
TGTGCCAGCAGCGGGCCCTCTCAAGGGGATACGCAGTATTTT
>many|TRBV7-9|TRBD2|TRBJ2-7|17
CASSPVNSGSQTYEQYF
TGTGCCAGCAGCCCCGTAAACAGCGGGAGCCAAACCTACGAGCAGTACTTC
>few|TRBV11-2|-|TRBJ2-7|15
CASSLLDAGAYEQYF
TGTGCCAGCAGCTTATTAGACGCAGGAGCCTACGAGCAGTACTTC
>-|TRBV29-1|TRBD2|TRBJ2-7|13
CSVEGTSPYEQYF
TGCAGCGTTGAAGGGACTAGTCCCTACGAGCAGTACTTC
>-|TRBV6-2/TRBV6-3|TRBD1|TRBJ2-6|20
CASSSPPGTGKHSGANVLTF
TGTGCCAGCAGCTCCCCCCCTGGGACAGGCAAACACTCTGGGGCCAACGTCCTGACTTTC
>many|TRBV2|TRBD2|TRBJ2-2|15
CASSPMWGGTGELFF
TGTGCCAGCAGCCCGATGTGGGGGGGGACCGGGGAGCTGTTTTTT
>few|TRBV18|TRBD1|TRBJ2-7|14
CASSPDRVTYEQYF
TGTGCCAGCTCACCAGACAGGGTGACCTACGAGCAGTACTTC
>-|TRBV5-1|-|TRBJ2-1|15
CASSVTQGSYNEQFF
TGCGCCAGCAGCGTAACACAGGGTTCCTACAATGAGCAGTTCTTC